This is a list of T cell receptor beta chains from one sample in a study of shared clonotypes between healthy human individuals. The method was immunoSEQ multiplex PCR; TCRdb's version includes in-frame clones alone and lacks a portion of them. Here the sample spans around 1.1 million clones, around 82% being singletons. Specimen: memory CD4+ T cells from PBMCs. Source of these receptors: a man between 18 and 29 years old in good health. Some clones in this sample may be carry-over from other donors' samples. CDR3s include the opening cysteine and the closing phenylalanine or tryptophan. The D gene is left open where the match is weak. Part of the rows lack a size; the others show once, few, many or a class for expanded clones.

clone_size: NA; v_call: TRBV28; j_call: TRBJ2-3; d_call: NA; cdr3_aa: CASSPTSRGTQYF; cdr3_nt: TGTGCCAGCAGTCCCACCAGCCGAGGTACGCAGTATTTT
clone_size: NA; v_call: TRBV9; j_call: TRBJ1-3; d_call: TRBD1; cdr3_aa: CASSEGQQLSGNTIYF; cdr3_nt: TGTGCCAGCAGCGAGGGACAGCAACTCTCTGGAAACACCATATATTTT
clone_size: NA; v_call: TRBV15; j_call: TRBJ2-6; d_call: NA; cdr3_aa: CATSRDGSSNVLTF; cdr3_nt: TGTGCCACCAGCAGAGATGGGTCCTCCAACGTCCTGACTTTC
clone_size: NA; v_call: TRBV7-9; j_call: TRBJ2-2; d_call: NA; cdr3_aa: CASSPSASGELFF; cdr3_nt: TGTGCCAGCAGCCCCTCGGCGTCCGGGGAGCTGTTTTTT
clone_size: many; v_call: TRBV28; j_call: TRBJ1-2; d_call: TRBD1; cdr3_aa: CASSLNRGRSNYGYTF; cdr3_nt: TGTGCCAGCAGTTTAAACAGGGGGCGAAGTAACTATGGCTACACCTTC
clone_size: NA; v_call: TRBV18; j_call: TRBJ2-7; d_call: TRBD2; cdr3_aa: CASSPTSGFIYEQYF; cdr3_nt: TGTGCCAGCTCACCGACTAGCGGGTTTATCTACGAGCAGTACTTC
clone_size: few; v_call: TRBV19; j_call: TRBJ2-2; d_call: NA; cdr3_aa: CASSITVGANTGELFF; cdr3_nt: TGTGCCAGTAGTATAACAGTCGGAGCGAACACCGGGGAGCTGTTTTTT
clone_size: NA; v_call: TRBV14; j_call: TRBJ1-1; d_call: NA; cdr3_aa: CASSLQYNTEAFF; cdr3_nt: TGTGCCAGCAGCCTACAGTATAACACTGAAGCTTTCTTT
clone_size: NA; v_call: TRBV5-4; j_call: TRBJ2-7; d_call: TRBD1; cdr3_aa: CATEDRGGDEQYF; cdr3_nt: TGTGCCACGGAGGACAGGGGTGGTGACGAGCAGTACTTC
clone_size: NA; v_call: TRBV2; j_call: TRBJ1-4; d_call: TRBD1; cdr3_aa: CASKGTVRNEKLFF; cdr3_nt: TGTGCCAGTAAGGGGACAGTTCGGAATGAAAAACTGTTTTTT
clone_size: NA; v_call: TRBV5-6; j_call: TRBJ1-1; d_call: TRBD1; cdr3_aa: CASSHFPLGRGRHTEAFF; cdr3_nt: TGTGCCAGCAGCCATTTTCCCCTTGGAAGGGGGCGTCACACTGAAGCTTTCTTT
clone_size: NA; v_call: TRBV19; j_call: TRBJ2-5; d_call: NA; cdr3_aa: CASTFGVGLQETQYF; cdr3_nt: TGTGCCAGTACCTTTGGGGTCGGGCTTCAAGAGACCCAGTACTTC